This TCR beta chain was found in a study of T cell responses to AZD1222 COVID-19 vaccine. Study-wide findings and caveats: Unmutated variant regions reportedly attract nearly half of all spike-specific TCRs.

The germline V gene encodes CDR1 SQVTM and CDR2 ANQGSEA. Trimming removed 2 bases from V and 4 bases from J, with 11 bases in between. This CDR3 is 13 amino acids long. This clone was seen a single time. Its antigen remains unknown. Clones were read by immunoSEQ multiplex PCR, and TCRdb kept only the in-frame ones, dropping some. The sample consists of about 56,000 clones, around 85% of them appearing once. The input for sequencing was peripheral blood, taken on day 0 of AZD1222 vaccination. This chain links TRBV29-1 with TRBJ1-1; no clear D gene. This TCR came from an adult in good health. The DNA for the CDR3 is TGCAGCGTTGAAAGTCGGGCGATCACTGAAGCTTTCTTT. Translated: CSVESRAITEAFF.